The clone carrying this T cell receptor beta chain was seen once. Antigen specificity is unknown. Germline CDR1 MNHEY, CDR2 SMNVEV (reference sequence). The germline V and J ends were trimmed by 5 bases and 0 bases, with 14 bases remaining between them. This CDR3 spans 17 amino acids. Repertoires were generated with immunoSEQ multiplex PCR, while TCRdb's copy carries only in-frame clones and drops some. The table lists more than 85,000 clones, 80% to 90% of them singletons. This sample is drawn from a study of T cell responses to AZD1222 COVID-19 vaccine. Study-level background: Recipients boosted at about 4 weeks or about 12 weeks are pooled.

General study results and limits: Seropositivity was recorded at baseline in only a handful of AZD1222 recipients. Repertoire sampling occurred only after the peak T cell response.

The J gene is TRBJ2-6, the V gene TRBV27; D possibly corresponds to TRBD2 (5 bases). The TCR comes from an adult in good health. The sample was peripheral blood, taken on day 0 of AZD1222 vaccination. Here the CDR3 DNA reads TGTGCCAGCAGTCTCCTGAGGACTGGCTCTGGGGCCAACGTCCTGACTTTC. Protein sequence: CASSLLRTGSGANVLTF.